The rows below give T cell receptor beta chains drawn from one sample of a study of blood T cell repertoires in COVID-19. This table comes from immunoSEQ multiplex PCR, and its TCRdb copy is limited to in-frame clones, with some not included. This repertoire shows fewer than 350,000 clones, roughly nine tenths found once; its top ten account for 9.5% to 15%. The specimen was peripheral blood. The origin of the receptors is a woman in her thirties with COVID-19, enrolled during active disease. CDR3s include the opening cysteine and the closing phenylalanine or tryptophan. Fields, in order: clone size, V gene, D gene, J gene, CDR3 DNA, CDR3 protein. The D gene is left open where the match is weak. Clone sizes are given selectively: once, few, many, or a class where the clone is expanded.

NA	TRBV11-3	NA	TRBJ2-2	TGTGCCAGCAGCGAATTTACCGGGACGAACACCGGGGAGCTGTTTTTT	CASSEFTGTNTGELFF
NA	TRBV28	TRBD1	TRBJ2-1	TGTGCCAGCAGTTTATTGGGTACGACAGGGGACAGCTCCTACAATGAGCAGTTCTTC	CASSLLGTTGDSSYNEQFF
NA	TRBV6-1	NA	TRBJ2-4	TGTGCCAGCAGTGGGAGACTCCTTATAGCCAAAAACATTCAGTACTTC	CASSGRLLIAKNIQYF
once	TRBV10-2	TRBD1	TRBJ1-5	TGCGCCAGCAGGGACAGGGCCAACCGGGAGCCCCAGCATTTT	CASRDRANREPQHF
NA	TRBV6-1	NA	TRBJ1-1	TGTGCCAGCAGTGAAGTTAGAAACACTGAAGCTTTCTTT	CASSEVRNTEAFF
NA	TRBV12-2	NA	TRBJ2-5	TGTGCAAGTCGCTTAAGAGTGGGAGGGACTACAGGAGAGACCCAGTACTTC	CASRLRVGGTTGETQYF
NA	TRBV7-8	TRBD2	TRBJ2-7	TGTGCCAGCAGCTTAGTACTAGCGGGGTCCTACGAGCAGTACTTC	CASSLVLAGSYEQYF
NA	TRBV5-1	NA	TRBJ2-3	TGCGCCAGCAGCTTGGATTCCCCACTAGAGAGGTATTTT	CASSLDSPLERYF
few	TRBV6-2/TRBV6-3	NA	TRBJ1-5	TGTGCCAGCAGTCTCGGGGGAGGCAATCAGCCCCAGCATTTT	CASSLGGGNQPQHF
NA	TRBV6-4	NA	TRBJ2-2	TGTGCCAGCAGTGTCCCGGCGGAAGACAGCGGGGAGCTGTTTTTT	CASSVPAEDSGELFF
NA	TRBV7-9	TRBD2	TRBJ2-7	TGTGCCAGCAGCGGGCGGGGGGAGTACGAGCAGTACTTC	CASSGRGEYEQYF
once	TRBV5-4	NA	TRBJ2-5	TGTGCCAGCAGCTTGTCGGGGAGCCGAGAGACCCAGTACTTC	CASSLSGSRETQYF
NA	TRBV14	TRBD2	TRBJ2-6	TGTGCCAGCAGCCAAGCCATCGGGACTAGTTGGTCTGGGGCCAACGTCCTGACTTTC	CASSQAIGTSWSGANVLTF
few	TRBV7-9	NA	TRBJ1-6	TGTGCCAGCAGCTTAGGAGCGAATTCACCCCTCCACTTT	CASSLGANSPLHF
NA	TRBV6-5	NA	TRBJ1-2	TGTGCCAGCAGTTACAGTTTCCGGGAAGGCTACACCTTC	CASSYSFREGYTF
NA	TRBV9	TRBD1	TRBJ1-1	TGTGCCAGCAGCGTAGTAGGGACAGTGAACACTGAAGCTTTCTTT	CASSVVGTVNTEAFF
once	TRBV10-3	NA	TRBJ2-7	TGTGCCATCAGTGAGGGGCAGGGATTCTCCTACGAGCAGTACTTC	CAISEGQGFSYEQYF